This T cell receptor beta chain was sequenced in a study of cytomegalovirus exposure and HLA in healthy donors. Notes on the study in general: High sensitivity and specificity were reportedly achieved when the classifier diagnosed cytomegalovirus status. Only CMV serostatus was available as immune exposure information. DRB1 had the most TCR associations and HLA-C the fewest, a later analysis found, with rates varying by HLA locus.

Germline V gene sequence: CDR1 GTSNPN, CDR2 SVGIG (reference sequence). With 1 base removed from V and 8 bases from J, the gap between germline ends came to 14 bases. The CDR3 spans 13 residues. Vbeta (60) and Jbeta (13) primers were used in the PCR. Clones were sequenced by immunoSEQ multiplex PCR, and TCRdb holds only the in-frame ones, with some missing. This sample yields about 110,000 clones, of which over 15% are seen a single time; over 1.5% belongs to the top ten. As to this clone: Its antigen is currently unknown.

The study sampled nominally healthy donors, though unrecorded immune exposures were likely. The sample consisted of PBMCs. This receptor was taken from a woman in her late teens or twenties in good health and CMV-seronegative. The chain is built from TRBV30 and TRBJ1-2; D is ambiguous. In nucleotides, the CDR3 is TGTGCCTGGAGTGGGACTTTGGGGAGCGGCTACACCTTC. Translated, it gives CAWSGTLGSGYTF.